The 32 T cell receptor beta chains in this list originate from one sample, sequenced in a study of T cell responses to AZD1222 COVID-19 vaccine. This table comes from immunoSEQ multiplex PCR, and its TCRdb copy is limited to in-frame clones, with some not included. The sample consists of about 170,000 clones, around 87% of them appearing once. The sample here was peripheral blood, taken on day 0 of AZD1222 vaccination. The receptors originated from an adult in good health.

The chain recombines TRBV5-8 with TRBJ2-7, with D possibly being TRBD1 (6 bases). Trimming removed 4 bases from V and 5 bases from J, with 19 bases in between. Germline CDR1 reads SGHTS; CDR2 reads YDEGEE. The CDR3 has 15 residues. CDR3: CASSHELRQADEQYF. The CDR3, as DNA: TGTGCCAGCAGCCATGAATTACGACAGGCCGACGAGCAGTACTTC. The entire variable domain, with the rest obtained from reference TRBV5-8 and TRBJ2-7, is as follows: EAGVTQSPTHLIKTRGQQATLRCSPISGHTSVYWYQQALGLGLQFLLWYDEGEERNRGNFPPRFSGRQFPNYSSELNVNALELEDSALYLCASSHELRQADEQYFGPGTRLTVT.

V gene TRBV5-6 combines with J gene TRBJ1-4, with a tentative D call TRBD1 (5 bases). Germline values: CDR1 SGHDT, CDR2 YYEEEE. This CDR3 is built from 12 residues. The V and J ends lost 4 bases and 8 bases respectively, with 9 bases between them. The CDR3 here is CASSRDGEKLFF. CDR3 sequence (DNA): TGTGCCAGCAGCCGGGACGGGGAAAAACTGTTTTTT. The full variable domain, rest sourced from reference TRBV5-6 and TRBJ1-4, is DAGVTQSPTHLIKTRGQQVTLRCSPKSGHDTVSWYQQALGQGPQFIFQYYEEEERQRGNFPDRFSGHQFPNYSSELNVNALLLGDSALYLCASSRDGEKLFFGSGTQLSVL.

The V gene is TRBV18, the J gene TRBJ1-1; 9 bases map to TRBD1. In germline, CDR1 is KGHSH, CDR2 LQKENI. CDR3 size: 19 residues. J lost 7 bases, V lost 5 bases, and 23 bases had no gene match. The DNA for the CDR3 is TGTGCCAGCTCAAACACACGAACAGGGGGCGTTTCCCCAACGGGTGAAGCTTTCTTT. Translation: CASSNTRTGGVSPTGEAFF.

The rearrangement links TRBV6-6 to TRBJ1-2, with a possible D match to TRBD1 (5 bases). CDR3 length equals 12 residues. Trimming took off 5 bases at V and 4 bases at J, with 8 bases between the two ends. Looked up from germline, CDR1 is MNHNY and CDR2 is SVGAGI (reference sequence). The CDR3 DNA sequence: TGTGCCAGCAGTACGGGACGCTATGGCTACACCTTC. It encodes CASSTGRYGYTF.

J is TRBJ2-3 and V is TRBV6-6; 7 nucleotides line up with TRBD1. The CDR3 is 16 residues long. Germline trimming cut 5 bases from V and 0 bases from J; bases unmatched to any gene: 8. Looked up from germline, CDR1 is MNHNY and CDR2 is SVGAGI (reference sequence). Here the CDR3 reads CASSPGTVSSTDTQYF. The CDR3 DNA reads TGTGCCAGCAGTCCCGGGACAGTAAGTAGCACAGATACGCAGTATTTT.

The gene calls are TRBV7-3 and TRBJ2-3; D unresolved. Per germline, CDR1 SGHTA and CDR2 FQGTGA. The CDR3 length is 15 residues. Between the trimmed V and J ends, which lost 2 bases and 3 bases, there was a span of 12 bases. The CDR3 DNA follows: TGTGCCAGCAGCTTATCTCTGGCGACAACAGATACGCAGTATTTT. This encodes CASSLSLATTDTQYF.

This rearrangement joins TRBV28 to TRBJ1-4; D might be TRBD1 (6 bases). In germline, CDR1 is MDHEN, CDR2 SYDVKM. This CDR3 region has 17 residues. The V and J ends lost 2 bases and 2 bases respectively, with 15 bases between them. In nucleotides, the CDR3 is TGTGCCAGCAGTTTAGTTGGCCGGGGGCTGACTAATGAAAAACTGTTTTTT. Translation: CASSLVGRGLTNEKLFF.

The chain employs TRBV30 and TRBJ1-2, with a possible D match to TRBD1 (6 bases). The ends were cut back, 0 bases at V and 4 bases at J, with 9 bases in the middle. Looked up from germline, CDR1 is GTSNPN and CDR2 is SVGIG (reference sequence). CDR3 length equals 13 residues. The CDR3 nucleotides read TGTGCCTGGAGTGTGGGCAGGGGCTATGGCTACACCTTC. Protein: CAWSVGRGYGYTF.

V gene TRBV3-1 (or the pseudogene TRBV3-2) combines with J gene TRBJ1-2; D is ambiguous. V dropped 1 base and J dropped 8 bases, with 11 bases sitting between them. This CDR3 region has 13 residues. Germline V lookup: CDR1 LGHDT, CDR2 YNNKEL (reference sequence). The CDR3 region is CASSQVTGWGYTF. The CDR3 region has the DNA TGTGCCAGCAGCCAAGTAACGGGGTGGGGCTACACCTTC.

This clone has just a few counts. This sequence joins TRBV6-2 or TRBV6-3 and TRBJ2-7; a possible D gene is TRBD1 (6 bases). In germline, CDR1 is MNHEY, CDR2 SVGEGT. The V gene lost 2 bases and the J gene lost 9 bases, with 8 bases spanning the gap. The length of the CDR3 is 11 residues. In nucleotides, the CDR3 is TGTGCCAGCAGTTACAACAGGGCGCAGTACTTC. It is translated as CASSYNRAQYF.

The chain is built from TRBV3-1 (or the pseudogene TRBV3-2) and TRBJ1-3; 9 bases match TRBD1. This CDR3 contains 18 residues. The V gene's germline CDR1 is LGHDT and CDR2 YNNKEL (reference sequence). V lost 4 bases to trimming and J lost 6 bases; unmatched junction nucleotides: 16. CDR3 bases: TGTGCCAGCAGCCCCCGGGTTCGGGACAGGGTACTAAAAAACACCATATATTTT. Encoded protein: CASSPRVRDRVLKNTIYF.

The chain recombines TRBV4-1 with TRBJ2-7; the match to TRBD2 covers 8 bases. Germline V gene data show CDR1 as MGHRA and CDR2 as YSYEKL. CDR3 length equals 15 residues. J lost 2 bases, V lost 5 bases, and 8 bases had no gene match. The CDR3 reads CASSFLPGGPYEQYF. CDR3 bases: TGCGCCAGCAGCTTCCTACCGGGAGGGCCCTACGAGCAGTACTTC.

This clone appeared once. J is TRBJ1-2 and V is TRBV11-2; 7 bases are a match to TRBD1. This CDR3 spans 15 amino acids. CDR1 and CDR2 from the germline V gene are SGHAT and FQNNGV. J lost 7 bases, V lost 5 bases, and 13 bases had no gene match. This chain's CDR3 is CASSHAPRQGLGYTF. The CDR3 coding sequence is TGTGCCAGCAGCCACGCCCCGAGACAGGGTCTTGGCTACACCTTC.

The chain carries TRBV27 and TRBJ2-5; TRBD2 aligns across 12 bases. The CDR3 runs 16 residues. The V gene end was trimmed by 2 bases and the J gene end by 4 bases; junction bases not matched to a gene: 5. Looked up from germline, CDR1 is MNHEY and CDR2 is SMNVEV (reference sequence). In DNA, the CDR3 is TGTGCCAGCAGTTTACTAGCGGGAGGGCCTGGAGAGACCCAGTACTTC. It specifies CASSLLAGGPGETQYF.

The chain recombines TRBV6-5 with TRBJ2-1, with D perhaps being TRBD1 or TRBD2 (5 bases each). V lost 8 bases to trimming and J lost 10 bases, with 12 bases between them. Looked up from germline, CDR1 is MNHEY and CDR2 is SVGAGI. The CDR3 is 11 amino acids. CDR3: CASLRDGEQFF. The CDR3 region has the DNA TGTGCCAGCCTACGGGACGGAGAGCAGTTCTTC.

This clone appeared a single time. The chain is built from TRBV5-4 and TRBJ2-5, with 8 bases that match TRBD1. The CDR3 length is 14 residues. Germline values: CDR1 SGHNT, CDR2 YYREEE (reference sequence). J was trimmed by 4 bases and V by 4 bases; bases with no gene match: 6. CDR3 protein: CASSVDRGRETQYF. The CDR3 nucleotides read TGTGCCAGCAGCGTAGACAGGGGCAGAGAGACCCAGTACTTC. The complete variable domain, with remaining parts taken from reference TRBV5-4 and TRBJ2-5, reads ETGVTQSPTHLIKTRGQQVTLRCSSQSGHNTVSWYQQALGQGPQFIFQYYREEENGRGNFPPRFSGLQFPNYSSELNVNALELDDSALYLCASSVDRGRETQYFGPGTRLLVL.

The chain joins TRBV5-1 to TRBJ2-7; possibly TRBD1 for D (5 bases). V was clipped by 0 bases and J by 2 bases, with 9 bases between them. Germline V CDR1 and CDR2: SGHRS, YFSETQ. CDR3 length equals 14 residues. CDR3 residues: CASSLGSGTYEQYF. The CDR3 DNA is TGCGCCAGCAGCTTGGGGTCAGGGACCTACGAGCAGTACTTC.

The chain links TRBV5-4 to TRBJ2-3; no firm D call. The germline gives CDR1 SGHNT, CDR2 YYREEE (reference sequence). V lost 0 bases and J lost 0, with 8 bases in between. The CDR3 loop spans 15 amino acids. As DNA, the CDR3 is TGTGCCAGCAGCTTGGAGGCGTATAGCACAGATACGCAGTATTTT. Translating it yields CASSLEAYSTDTQYF. Full variable domain (outside the CDR3, taken from reference TRBV5-4 and TRBJ2-3): ETGVTQSPTHLIKTRGQQVTLRCSSQSGHNTVSWYQQALGQGPQFIFQYYREEENGRGNFPPRFSGLQFPNYSSELNVNALELDDSALYLCASSLEAYSTDTQYFGPGTRLTVL.

The chain links TRBV18 to TRBJ1-2; D possibly corresponds to TRBD1 (5 bases). This CDR3 has 13 residues. The ends were cut back, 2 bases at V and 5 bases at J, with 9 bases in the middle. Germline loops: CDR1 KGHSH, CDR2 LQKENI. The CDR3 region is CASSPGSGYGYTF. The CDR3 bases are TGTGCCAGCTCACCAGGGTCAGGGTATGGCTACACCTTC.

This rearrangement joins TRBV5-1 to TRBJ1-2; D possibly corresponds to TRBD1 (6 bases). Trimming cost V 0 bases and J 3 bases, with 9 bases left between them. This CDR3 is built from 14 residues. Germline CDR1 SGHRS, CDR2 YFSETQ. The CDR3 spells CASSLEGGHYGYTF. CDR3 sequence (DNA): TGCGCCAGCAGCTTGGAGGGGGGCCACTATGGCTACACCTTC.

This chain connects TRBV11-2 to TRBJ1-1; D might be TRBD1 (5 bases). Trimming stripped 4 bases from V and 2 bases from J, with 17 bases between. Germline loops: CDR1 SGHAT, CDR2 FQNNGV. This CDR3 region has 16 residues. CDR3 DNA: TGTGCCAGCAGCTCGCGCGCCGGGCAGGGAAACACTGAAGCTTTCTTT. This sequence encodes CASSSRAGQGNTEAFF.

This chain joins TRBV28 and TRBJ2-2; a weak D match, TRBD2 (5 bases). The CDR3 spans 15 residues. Germline CDR1 reads MDHEN; CDR2 reads SYDVKM. V was shortened by 4 bases and J by 8 bases, with 17 bases between the two germline ends. The CDR3 region is CASSSSPVATGELFF. In DNA form, the CDR3 reads TGTGCCAGCAGTTCATCCCCAGTAGCGACGGGGGAGCTGTTTTTT.

The chain combines TRBV3-1 (or the pseudogene TRBV3-2) with TRBJ1-2; no firm D call. Trimming removed 5 bases from V and 4 bases from J, with 11 bases in between. This CDR3 is 13 amino acids long. Germline CDR1 and CDR2: LGHDT and YNNKEL (reference sequence). CDR3 sequence (DNA): TGTGCCAGCAGCGGCGGAGGAGTCTATGGCTACACCTTC. The encoded protein is CASSGGGVYGYTF.

This chain joins TRBV6-5 and TRBJ2-5; tentative D call: TRBD1 (5 bases). The CDR3 is 14 amino acids. Germline values: CDR1 MNHEY, CDR2 SVGAGI. Trimming took 0 bases from V and 2 from J, leaving 7 bases between them. For the CDR3, the DNA is TGTGCCAGCAGTTACTCGCCAGGGCAAGAGACCCAGTACTTC. Translating gives CASSYSPGQETQYF.

The chain is built from TRBV28 and TRBJ2-7; D unclear. In germline, CDR1 is MDHEN, CDR2 SYDVKM. V was shortened by 1 base and J by 4 bases, with 8 bases between the two germline ends. The CDR3 is 13 residues long. The CDR3 region is CASSLFGSYEQYF. The CDR3 nucleotides read TGTGCCAGCAGTTTATTTGGGTCTTACGAGCAGTACTTC.

The chain employs TRBV18 and TRBJ1-1; TRBD1 matches at 7 bases. Unmatched junction bases numbered 7, after V lost 1 base and J lost 8 bases. Per the germline V gene, CDR1 is KGHSH and CDR2 is LQKENI. CDR3 length: 14 residues. The CDR3 bases are TGTGCCAGCTCACCACGAAACAGACAGGGCGAAGCTTTCTTT. Its protein product is CASSPRNRQGEAFF.

This clone was seen only once. CDR3 region: CASSLGGWPEQFF. The CDR3 DNA reads as TGTGCCAGCAGCTTGGGAGGATGGCCTGAGCAGTTCTTC. The chain is built from TRBV11-2 and TRBJ2-1, with a tentative D call TRBD2 (6 bases). The V end lost 3 bases, the J end lost 9 bases, and 12 bases lay between the germline ends. The CDR3 totals 13 residues. CDR1 is SGHAT and CDR2 is FQNNGV in the germline V gene.

This clone turned up a few times. The chain is built from TRBV19 and TRBJ1-5; D is perhaps TRBD1 (6 bases). The V gene lost 1 base and the J gene lost 4 bases, with 11 bases spanning the gap. In germline, CDR1 is LNHDA, CDR2 SQIVND (reference sequence). CDR3 length equals 15 residues. The chain's CDR3 is CASSIGGQPNQPQHF. In DNA form, the CDR3 reads TGTGCCAGTAGTATAGGCGGACAGCCAAATCAGCCCCAGCATTTT.

V gene TRBV29-1 combines with J gene TRBJ2-1; tentatively, D is TRBD2 (6 bases). This CDR3 contains 15 residues. V was cut by 2 bases and J by 3 bases, with 14 bases left in between. From germline, CDR1 is SQVTM and CDR2 ANQGSEA. The CDR3 DNA follows: TGCAGCGTTGAACCCCCGGGCGGGAACTACAATGAGCAGTTCTTC. Protein: CSVEPPGGNYNEQFF.

In DNA, the CDR3 is TGTGCCAGCCGGGGAAACGAAGTCTCCGAGCAGTACTTC. This translates into CASRGNEVSEQYF. The rearrangement uses TRBV12-3 or TRBV12-4 and TRBJ2-7, with D perhaps TRBD2 (5 bases). CDR3 length: 13 amino acids. Trimming cost V 8 bases and J 6 bases, with 17 bases left between them.

The chain joins TRBV27 to TRBJ1-1; possible D gene TRBD1, 5 bases. Germline CDR1 reads MNHEY; CDR2 reads SMNVEV (reference sequence). Between the trimmed V and J ends, which lost 2 bases and 1 base, there was a span of 8 bases. This CDR3 has 14 amino acids. The CDR3 bases are TGTGCCAGCAGTTTACTAGGGGCGAACACTGAAGCTTTCTTT. It specifies CASSLLGANTEAFF.

The rearrangement uses TRBV2 and TRBJ1-1; D gene unclear. The CDR3 is made up of 11 amino acids. Germline CDR1 SNHLY, CDR2 FYNNEI. V was clipped by 5 bases and J by 12 bases, with 13 bases between them. The CDR3 nucleotides are TGTGCCAGCAGTCGGACGGCGAGGACTTTCTTT. Translation: CASSRTARTFF.